This T cell receptor beta chain was recovered during a study of blood T cells in healthy people across ages. Findings and limits, study-wide: More naive CD4+ cells and higher diversity marked long-lived donors relative to aged donors. The lack of PBMC sorting stopped any conclusive naive versus antigen-experienced comparison. Across the age range, TCR beta diversity per million T cells fell in a roughly linear way.

This CDR3 is built from 15 residues. From germline, CDR1 is SGHRS and CDR2 YFSETQ. Primers used in a second PCR of about 6 to 11 cycles were a sample-barcoded 5' primer and a J-beta primer mix. Via MiXCR, TCRdb re-called the 5' RACE reads, giving one row per CDR3 protein. The sample lists about 800,000 distinct CDR3 sequences; 58% were seen once. On this clonotype: Its target is unknown. Relative to the germline gene, one junction end is altered; a read error may explain this.

The gene calls are TRBV5-1 and TRBJ2-7, with a possible D match to TRBD1 (6 bases). Sequenced material: blood. This receptor was obtained from a man aged 30 to 45 in good health. Here the CDR3 reads CTSSFRWDTTYEQYF. In DNA form, the CDR3 reads TGCACCAGCAGCTTTAGGTGGGACACTACCTACGAGCAGTACTTC.